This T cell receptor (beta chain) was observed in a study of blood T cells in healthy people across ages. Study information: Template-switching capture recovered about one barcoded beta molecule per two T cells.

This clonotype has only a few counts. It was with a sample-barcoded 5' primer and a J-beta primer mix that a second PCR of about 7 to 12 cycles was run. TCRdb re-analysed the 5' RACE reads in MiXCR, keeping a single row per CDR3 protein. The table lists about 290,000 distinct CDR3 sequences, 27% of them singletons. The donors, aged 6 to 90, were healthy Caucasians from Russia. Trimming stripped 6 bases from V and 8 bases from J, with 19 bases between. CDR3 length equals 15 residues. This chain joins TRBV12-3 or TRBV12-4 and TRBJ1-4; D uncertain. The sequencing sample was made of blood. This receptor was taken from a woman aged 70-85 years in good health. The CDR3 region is CASSPNPSAREKLFF. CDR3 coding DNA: TGTGCCAGCAGCCCAAACCCATCCGCCCGGGAAAAACTGTTTTTT.